This T cell receptor (beta chain) was sequenced for a study of beta chain features in type 1 diabetes. Study findings and constraints: Type 1 diabetes patients showed a moderate but significant shortening of TCRB CDR3s in all four CD4+ subsets. Here, the possible influence of HLA type (on TCRB rearrangement) remained unresolved. Insertion counts at VDJ junctions were lower in type 1 diabetes patients, who also showed more deletions there.

About this clone itself: What it recognizes is unknown.

V lost 0 bases and J 4 bases, leaving 16 bases between the germline ends. Germline V gene data show CDR1 as SGHDT and CDR2 as YYEEEE. The CDR3 extends over 16 amino acids. Post-sort purity exceeded 98% for all sorted populations. The investigators reverse transcribed all of the isolated RNA, so they sequenced expressed TCRB transcripts. Sequencing was performed with immunoSEQ multiplex PCR; in TCRdb, only in-frame clones are kept and a portion is missing. Of roughly 700,000 clones in the sample, 13% are singletons; the top ten hold about 0.02%. This sequence joins TRBV5-6 and TRBJ2-5, with a tentative D call TRBD1 (5 bases). The sample consisted of naive CD4+ T cells from blood. This sequence was found in a man aged 18 to 35 with type 1 diabetes. CDR3 bases: TGTGCCAGCAGCTTGGCTTTGGCAGGGCCCGCAGAGACCCAGTACTTC. Translation gives CASSLALAGPAETQYF.